This TCR beta chain comes out of a study of blood T cell repertoires in COVID-19. The data were produced by immunoSEQ multiplex PCR, yet TCRdb's version contains in-frame clones alone and is incomplete. This sample yields some 300,000 clones, of which around four fifths are seen a single time; less than 4.5% belongs to the top ten. The CDR3 is 9 amino acids. Germline V gene lookup returns CDR1 MDHEN and CDR2 SYDVKM. V lost 8 bases, J lost 11 bases, and 9 bases lay in between. The chain is built from TRBV28 and TRBJ1-1, with D possibly matching TRBD1 (5 bases). The sequence derives from a woman between 45 and 60 years old with active or convalescent COVID-19. Material for sequencing was peripheral blood. CDR3 coding DNA: TGTGCCAGCGGGGCTACGGCTTTCTTT. Encoded protein: CASGATAFF.